The sequence of this T cell receptor beta chain was determined in a study of cytomegalovirus exposure and HLA in healthy donors. Study at large: Most donors, roughly 77% of approximately 400 genotyped, fell in the Caucasian-associated ancestry cluster. General study results and limits: High specificity and sensitivity for cytomegalovirus status were reported for the classifier.

The PCR made use of 60 Vbeta and 13 Jbeta primers. Using immunoSEQ multiplex PCR, the repertoire was profiled, and TCRdb retains in-frame clones only, with some absent. There are 130,000 or so clones in the sample; about 8.6% occur only once, and 6% to 7.5% lies in the top ten. A word on this clone: Its antigen is not identified.

Sequencing was done on a sample of PBMCs. This sequence was found in a woman between 35 and 50 years old in good health and CMV-seropositive.

The CDR3 nucleotides read TGCGCCAGCAGCATACAAACCGGGACAGGGGGCGACGGCTACACCTTC. Protein: CASSIQTGTGGDGYTF. The J gene is TRBJ1-2, the V gene TRBV5-1, with TRBD1 matching over 12 bases. The CDR3 is made up of 16 amino acids. Germline trimming cut 4 bases from V and 8 bases from J; bases unmatched to any gene: 12. CDR1 is SGHRS, CDR2 YFSETQ, per germline.